The 22 T cell receptor beta chains given below trace back to one sample, sequenced in a study of cytomegalovirus exposure and HLA in healthy donors. The PCR ran on 60 Vbeta and 13 Jbeta primers. Profiling relied on immunoSEQ multiplex PCR, and the TCRdb table lists in-frame clones only, not all of them. The sample includes roughly 130,000 clones, around 8.5% of them seen just once. The source material was PBMCs. These receptors came from a man between 35 and 55 years old in good health and CMV-seronegative.

The chain couples TRBV7-9 to TRBJ1-1, with 11 bases matching TRBD1. V trimming: 5 bases; J trimming: 4 bases; junction bases outside the gene matches: 6. The germline CDR1 and CDR2 sequences are SEHNR and FQNEAQ (reference sequence). CDR3 length: 15 residues. CDR3 coding DNA: TGTGCCAGCAGCCCGAGGGACAGGGGGACCACTGAAGCTTTCTTT. It specifies CASSPRDRGTTEAFF.

CDR3 sequence reads: CASSPRQNTEAFF. Here the CDR3 DNA reads TGTGCCAGCAGCCCTCGACAGAACACTGAAGCTTTCTTT. The V call is TRBV9, the J call TRBJ1-1; D is unresolved. This CDR3 has 13 residues. Germline assignment: CDR1 SGDLS and CDR2 YYNGEE. V gave up 4 bases and J gave up 1 base, with 8 bases separating them.

This clone was picked up a small number of times. V usage is TRBV4-1 and J usage is TRBJ2-1; D is undetermined. The V end was cut by 2 bases, the J end by 9 bases, with 8 bases between. Germline values: CDR1 MGHRA, CDR2 YSYEKL. The CDR3 runs 12 residues. The CDR3, as DNA: TGCGCCAGCAGCCAAAGAGGAGCTGAGCAGTTCTTC. It encodes CASSQRGAEQFF.

V and J are TRBV5-1 and TRBJ2-7; D may be TRBD2 (5 bases). Germline V lookup: CDR1 SGHRS, CDR2 YFSETQ. This CDR3 contains 14 residues. Trimming took off 2 bases at V and 2 bases at J, with 11 bases between the two ends. DNA of the CDR3: TGCGCCAGCAGCTTTGGAGGCAGACCCTACGAGCAGTACTTC. Its protein product is CASSFGGRPYEQYF.

This sequence joins TRBV7-9 and TRBJ2-7; D uncertain. Trimming took 2 bases from V and 7 from J, leaving 9 bases between them. CDR3 size: 12 residues. Looked up from germline, CDR1 is SEHNR and CDR2 is FQNEAQ (reference sequence). CDR3 nucleotides: TGTGCCAGCAGCTTAAGTCCGAGGGAGCAGTACTTC. It specifies CASSLSPREQYF.

This clone has only a few counts. This sample also contains other DNA sequences that code for the same CDR3. The rearrangement joins TRBV27 to TRBJ2-7; 7 bases match TRBD2. CDR3 size: 14 residues. The V and J ends lost 3 bases and 2 bases, in that order; junction bases with no gene match: 4. The V gene's germline CDR1 is MNHEY and CDR2 SMNVEV (reference sequence). The CDR3 bases are TGTGCCAGCAGTTTGGGCGGGGGAACCTACGAGCAGTACTTC. Its translation: CASSLGGGTYEQYF.

A few counts support this clone. The chain joins TRBV27 to TRBJ1-2; perhaps TRBD1 as D (6 bases). V lost 6 bases to trimming and J lost 3 bases, with 8 bases between them. The germline CDR1 and CDR2 sequences are MNHEY and SMNVEV (reference sequence). The CDR3 is 12 amino acids. CDR3 DNA sequence: TGTGCCAGCAGGGACAGATACTATGGCTACACCTTC. Protein product: CASRDRYYGYTF.

This clone has only a few counts. This chain links TRBV6-1 with TRBJ2-7, with 8 bases that match TRBD2. This CDR3 contains 16 residues. CDR1 is MNHNS and CDR2 is SASEGT in the germline V gene. Trimming at V came to 0 bases and at J to 3 bases, leaving 7 bases not matched to a gene. The CDR3 DNA is TGTGCCAGCAGTGAAGCGCATCGCGGGGGGAGCTACGAGCAGTACTTC. Its protein product is CASSEAHRGGSYEQYF.

The V call is TRBV5-1, the J call TRBJ1-1; D call uncertain. With 0 bases removed from V and 5 bases from J, the gap between germline ends came to 8 bases. Germline CDR1 reads SGHRS; CDR2 reads YFSETQ. The CDR3 runs 13 residues. In DNA, the CDR3 is TGCGCCAGCAGCTTGGCGGGGTTAACTGAAGCTTTCTTT. Translation: CASSLAGLTEAFF.

This clone was detected only a few times. The chain has TRBV6-6 and TRBJ2-3; TRBD1 aligns across 7 bases. CDR3 length: 15 amino acids. Germline lookup yields CDR1 MNHNY and CDR2 SVGAGI (reference sequence). Losses at the gene ends were 2 bases for V and 1 base for J; bases not matched to a gene: 3. CDR3 loop: CASSYQDRGTDTQYF. The CDR3 nucleotides read TGTGCCAGCAGTTACCAAGACAGGGGCACAGATACGCAGTATTTT.

In this sample, this clone turned up a few times. Other DNA variants within this sample encode the same CDR3. The chain has TRBV2 and TRBJ1-1, with D possibly matching TRBD1 (6 bases). The length of the CDR3 is 13 residues. Germline CDR1 reads SNHLY; CDR2 reads FYNNEI. V dropped 6 bases and J dropped 1 base, with 9 bases sitting between them. The CDR3 DNA follows: TGTGCCAGCAGGGGACAAAGGAACACTGAAGCTTTCTTT. This translates into CASRGQRNTEAFF.

The chain is built from TRBV19 and TRBJ1-1; no clear D gene. V dropped 1 base and J dropped 7 bases, with 7 bases sitting between them. The germline CDR1 and CDR2 sequences are LNHDA and SQIVND (reference sequence). CDR3 length: 12 residues. CDR3 bases: TGTGCCAGTAGTATAGGTCGGGGTGAAGCTTTCTTT. Translating gives CASSIGRGEAFF.

A few counts support this clone. V gene TRBV11-2 combines with J gene TRBJ1-6, with D tentatively TRBD1 (5 bases). V gave up 5 bases and J gave up 7 bases, with 15 bases separating them. CDR3 length equals 15 residues. Germline loops: CDR1 SGHAT, CDR2 FQNNGV. The CDR3 reads CASSLETARNSPLHF. As DNA, the CDR3 is TGTGCCAGCAGCCTCGAGACAGCGCGAAATTCACCCCTCCACTTT. Full variable domain (missing parts from reference TRBV11-2 and TRBJ1-6): EAGVAQSPRYKIIEKRQSVAFWCNPISGHATLYWYQQILGQGPKLLIQFQNNGVVDDSQLPKDRFSAERLKGVDSTLKIQPAKLEDSAVYLCASSLETARNSPLHFGNGTRLTVT.

V is TRBV7-2 and J is TRBJ2-7, with TRBD1 identical over 7 bases. The J segment lost 0 bases and the V segment lost 4 bases, leaving 3 bases of the junction unmatched. The CDR3 has 14 amino acids. CDR1 and CDR2 (germline): SGHTA, FQGNSA. CDR3 protein: CASSSDRFSYEQYF. The CDR3 nucleotides are TGTGCCAGCAGCTCGGACAGGTTCTCCTACGAGCAGTACTTC. Combining the CDR3 with reference TRBV7-2 and TRBJ2-7 gives the whole variable domain GAGVSQSPSNKVTEKGKDVELRCDPISGHTALYWYRQSLGQGLEFLIYFQGNSAPDKSGLPSDRFSAERTGGSVSTLTIQRTQQEDSAVYLCASSSDRFSYEQYFGPGTRLTVT.

The sample holds a few counts of this clone. The chain uses TRBV6-6 and TRBJ2-3, with TRBD1 identical over 7 bases. This CDR3 is built from 15 residues. Germline V gives CDR1 MNHNY, CDR2 SVGAGI (reference sequence). The V segment lost 6 bases and the J segment 1 base; nucleotides outside the gene matches: 7. The CDR3 loop is CASRLDREGTDTQYF. CDR3 DNA sequence: TGTGCCAGCAGATTAGACAGGGAAGGCACAGATACGCAGTATTTT.

This chain uses TRBV6-5 with TRBJ1-3; TRBD1 aligns across 7 bases. The CDR3 sequence is 15 residues long. The trim removed 6 bases at V and 0 bases at J, leaving 5 bases unmatched. Per the germline V gene, CDR1 is MNHEY and CDR2 is SVGAGI. CDR3 coding DNA: TGTGCCAGCAGGGGACAGCCGTCCTCTGGAAACACCATATATTTT. Protein sequence: CASRGQPSSGNTIYF.

The rearrangement uses TRBV9 and TRBJ2-1; the D gene is possibly TRBD2 (6 bases). The V and J ends lost 1 base and 0 bases respectively, with 8 bases between them. The CDR3 consists of 15 residues. CDR1 and CDR2 from the germline V gene are SGDLS and YYNGEE. The CDR3 region is CASSVTGSSYNEQFF. CDR3 nucleotides: TGTGCCAGCAGCGTAACCGGGAGCTCCTACAATGAGCAGTTCTTC. Full variable domain (remainder filled in from reference TRBV9 and TRBJ2-1): DSGVTQTPKHLITATGQRVTLRCSPRSGDLSVYWYQQSLDQGLQFLIQYYNGEERAKGNILERFSAQQFPDLHSELNLSSLELGDSALYFCASSVTGSSYNEQFFGPGTRLTVL.

The chain is built from TRBV5-8 and TRBJ1-1; tentatively, D is TRBD1 (6 bases). CDR3 size: 15 residues. Per germline, CDR1 SGHTS and CDR2 YDEGEE. The germline V and J ends were trimmed by 6 bases and 0 bases, with 15 bases remaining between them. In DNA form, the CDR3 reads TGTGCCAGCACCCAACTAGGGGGGGTGAACACTGAAGCTTTCTTT. Encoded protein: CASTQLGGVNTEAFF.

V and J are TRBV10-3 and TRBJ1-4, with TRBD1 identical over 7 bases. J lost 3 bases, V lost 0 bases, and 1 base had no gene match. The CDR3 spans 15 residues. The germline V gene has CDR1 ENHRY and CDR2 SYGVKD. The CDR3 sequence: CAISESTGANEKLFF. In DNA form, the CDR3 reads TGTGCCATCAGTGAGTCCACAGGGGCTAATGAAAAACTGTTTTTT.

This clone was picked up a small number of times. The gene calls are TRBV5-1 and TRBJ1-4, with a possible D match to TRBD1 (5 bases). The germline V gene encodes CDR1 SGHRS and CDR2 YFSETQ. This CDR3 comprises 14 residues. Trimming shortened V by 0 bases and J by 8 bases, and 11 bases separated the two germline ends. CDR3 region: CASSLDWGGEKLFF. CDR3 nucleotide sequence: TGCGCCAGCAGCTTGGATTGGGGGGGAGAAAAACTGTTTTTT.

This clone was seen more than once but under ten times. The rearrangement uses TRBV5-1 and TRBJ2-7, with no clear D. Germline V gives CDR1 SGHRS, CDR2 YFSETQ. The CDR3 loop spans 14 amino acids. The V end was cut by 7 bases, the J end by 0 bases, with 14 bases between. The CDR3 is CASSTGPSSYEQYV. The CDR3 nucleotides read TGCGCCAGCTCGACTGGTCCTAGCTCCTACGAGCAGTACGTC.

CDR3 sequence (DNA): TGCGCCAGCAGCTCAACAGGGCACGAGCAGTACTTC. It yields the protein CASSSTGHEQYF. This sequence joins TRBV4-1 and TRBJ2-7, with a tentative D call TRBD1 (6 bases). Germline V gene lookup returns CDR1 MGHRA and CDR2 YSYEKL. Trimming took off 5 bases at V and 5 bases at J, with 10 bases between the two ends. This CDR3 is 12 amino acids long.